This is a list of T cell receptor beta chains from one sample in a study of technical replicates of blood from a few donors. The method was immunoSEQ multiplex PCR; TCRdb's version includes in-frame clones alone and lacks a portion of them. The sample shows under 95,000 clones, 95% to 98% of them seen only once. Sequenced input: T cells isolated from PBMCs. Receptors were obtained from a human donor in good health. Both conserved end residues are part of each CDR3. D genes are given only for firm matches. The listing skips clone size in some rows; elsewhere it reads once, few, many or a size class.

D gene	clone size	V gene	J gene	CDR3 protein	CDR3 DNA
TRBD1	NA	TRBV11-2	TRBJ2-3	CASSPRQGTTTDTQYF	TGTGCCAGCAGCCCTCGACAGGGTACCACCACAGATACGCAGTATTTT
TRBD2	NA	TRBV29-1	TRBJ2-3	CSVRGGGRSTDTQYF	TGCAGCGTCCGGGGGGGCGGGAGAAGCACAGATACGCAGTATTTT
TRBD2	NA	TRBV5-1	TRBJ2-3	CASSIGTSGTLSDTQYF	TGCGCCAGCAGCATCGGGACTAGCGGCACATTGTCAGATACGCAGTATTTT
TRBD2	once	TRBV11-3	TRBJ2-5	CASSLGRTRQETQYF	TGTGCCAGCAGCTTGGGACGGACTAGGCAAGAGACCCAGTACTTC
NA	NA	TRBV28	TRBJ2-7	CSTERVDEQYF	TGTAGTACTGAGCGGGTGGACGAGCAGTACTTC
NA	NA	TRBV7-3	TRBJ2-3	CASSLGLTDTQYF	TGTGCCAGCAGCTTAGGGCTCACAGATACGCAGTATTTT
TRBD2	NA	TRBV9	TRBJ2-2	CASTLLAGANTGELFF	TGTGCCAGCACCTTACTAGCGGGGGCTAACACCGGGGAGCTGTTTTTT
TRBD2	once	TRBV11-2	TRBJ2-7	CASSSGRGTYEQYF	TGTGCCAGCAGCTCCGGGAGGGGGACCTACGAGCAGTACTTC
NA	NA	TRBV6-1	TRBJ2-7	CASVRLGHSREQYF	TGTGCCAGCGTAAGACTAGGGCATTCTCGCGAGCAGTACTTC
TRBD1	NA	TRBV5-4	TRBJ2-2	CASSLVQGVSGNTGELFF	TGTGCCAGCAGCTTAGTACAGGGGGTCTCCGGAAACACCGGGGAGCTGTTTTTT
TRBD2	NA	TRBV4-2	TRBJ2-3	CASSQPPLAGGPTDTQYF	TGTGCCAGCAGCCAACCCCCGCTAGCGGGAGGGCCAACAGATACGCAGTATTTT
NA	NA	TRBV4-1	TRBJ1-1	CASSQGYRVDPEAFF	TGCGCCAGCAGCCAGGGGTACAGGGTAGACCCTGAAGCTTTCTTT